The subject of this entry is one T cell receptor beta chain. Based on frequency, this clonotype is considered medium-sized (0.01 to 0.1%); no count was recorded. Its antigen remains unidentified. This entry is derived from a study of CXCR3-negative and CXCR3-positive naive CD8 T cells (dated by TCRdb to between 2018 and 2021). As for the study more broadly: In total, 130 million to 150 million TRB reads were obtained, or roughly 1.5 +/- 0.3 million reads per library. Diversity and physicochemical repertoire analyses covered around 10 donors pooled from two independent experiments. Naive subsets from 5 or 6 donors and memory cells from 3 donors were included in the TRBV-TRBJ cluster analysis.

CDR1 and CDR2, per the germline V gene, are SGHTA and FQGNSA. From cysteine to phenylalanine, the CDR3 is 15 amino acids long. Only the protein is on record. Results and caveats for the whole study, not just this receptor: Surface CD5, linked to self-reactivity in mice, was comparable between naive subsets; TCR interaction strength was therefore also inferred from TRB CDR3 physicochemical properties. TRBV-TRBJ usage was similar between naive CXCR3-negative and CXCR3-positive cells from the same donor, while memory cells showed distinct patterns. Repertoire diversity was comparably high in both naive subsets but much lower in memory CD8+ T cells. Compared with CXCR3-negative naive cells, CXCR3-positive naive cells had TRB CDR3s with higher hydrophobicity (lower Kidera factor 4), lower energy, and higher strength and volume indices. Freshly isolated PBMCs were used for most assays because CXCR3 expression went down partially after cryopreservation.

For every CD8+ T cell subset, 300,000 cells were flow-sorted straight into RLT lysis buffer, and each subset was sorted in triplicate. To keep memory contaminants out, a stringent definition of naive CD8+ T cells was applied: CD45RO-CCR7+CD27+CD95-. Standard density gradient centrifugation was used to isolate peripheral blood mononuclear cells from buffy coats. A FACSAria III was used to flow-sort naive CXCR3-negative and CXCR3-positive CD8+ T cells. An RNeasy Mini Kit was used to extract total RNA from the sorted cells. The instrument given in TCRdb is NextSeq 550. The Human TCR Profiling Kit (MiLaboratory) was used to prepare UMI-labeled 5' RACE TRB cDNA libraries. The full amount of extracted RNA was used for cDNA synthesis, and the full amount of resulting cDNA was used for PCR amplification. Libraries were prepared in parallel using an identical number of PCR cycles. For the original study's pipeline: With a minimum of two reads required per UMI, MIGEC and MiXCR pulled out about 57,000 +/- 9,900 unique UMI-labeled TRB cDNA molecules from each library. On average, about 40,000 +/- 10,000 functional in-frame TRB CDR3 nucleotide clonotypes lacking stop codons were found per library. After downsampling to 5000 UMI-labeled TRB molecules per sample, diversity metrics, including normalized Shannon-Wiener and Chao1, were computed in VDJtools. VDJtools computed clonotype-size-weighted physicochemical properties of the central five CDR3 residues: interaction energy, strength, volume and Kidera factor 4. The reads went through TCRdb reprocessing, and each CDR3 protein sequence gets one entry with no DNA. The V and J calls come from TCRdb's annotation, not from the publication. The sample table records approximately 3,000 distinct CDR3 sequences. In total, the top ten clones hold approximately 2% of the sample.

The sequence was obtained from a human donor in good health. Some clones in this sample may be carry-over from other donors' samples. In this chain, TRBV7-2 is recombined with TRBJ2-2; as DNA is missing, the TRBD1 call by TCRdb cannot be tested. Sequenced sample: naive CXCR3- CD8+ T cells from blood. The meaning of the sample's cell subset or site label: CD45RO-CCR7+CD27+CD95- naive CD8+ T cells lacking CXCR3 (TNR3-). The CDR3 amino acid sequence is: CASSLWGANTGELFF.